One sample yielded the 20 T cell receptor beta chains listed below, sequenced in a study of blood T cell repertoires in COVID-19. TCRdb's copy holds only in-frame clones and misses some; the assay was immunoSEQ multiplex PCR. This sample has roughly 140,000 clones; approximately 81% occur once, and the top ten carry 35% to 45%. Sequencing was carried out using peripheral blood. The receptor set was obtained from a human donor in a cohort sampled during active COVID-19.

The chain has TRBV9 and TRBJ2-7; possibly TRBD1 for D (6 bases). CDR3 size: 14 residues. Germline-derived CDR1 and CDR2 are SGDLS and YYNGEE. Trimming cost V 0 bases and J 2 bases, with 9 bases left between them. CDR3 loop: CASSVGRGTYEQYF. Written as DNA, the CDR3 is TGTGCCAGCAGCGTAGGTAGGGGGACCTACGAGCAGTACTTC. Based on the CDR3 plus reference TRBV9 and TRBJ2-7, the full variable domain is DSGVTQTPKHLITATGQRVTLRCSPRSGDLSVYWYQQSLDQGLQFLIQYYNGEERAKGNILERFSAQQFPDLHSELNLSSLELGDSALYFCASSVGRGTYEQYFGPGTRLTVT.

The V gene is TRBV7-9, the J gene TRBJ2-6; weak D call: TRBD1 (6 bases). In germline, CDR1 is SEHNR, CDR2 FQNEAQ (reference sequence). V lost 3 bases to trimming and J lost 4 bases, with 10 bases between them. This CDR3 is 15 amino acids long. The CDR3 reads CASSFQGTGANVLTF. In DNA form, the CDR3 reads TGTGCCAGCAGCTTCCAGGGGACGGGGGCCAACGTCCTGACTTTC.

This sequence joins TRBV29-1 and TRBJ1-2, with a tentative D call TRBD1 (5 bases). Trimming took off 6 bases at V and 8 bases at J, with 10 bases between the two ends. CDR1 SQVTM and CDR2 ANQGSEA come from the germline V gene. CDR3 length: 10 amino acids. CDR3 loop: CSVGGGGYTF. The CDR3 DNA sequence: TGCAGCGTCGGGGGTGGGGGCTACACCTTC.

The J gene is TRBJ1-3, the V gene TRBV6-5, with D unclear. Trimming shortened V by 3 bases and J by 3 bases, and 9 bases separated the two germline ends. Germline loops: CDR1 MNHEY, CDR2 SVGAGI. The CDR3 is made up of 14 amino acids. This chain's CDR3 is CASSYRGNGNTIYF. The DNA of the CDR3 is TGTGCCAGCAGTTATCGGGGTAATGGAAACACCATATATTTT.

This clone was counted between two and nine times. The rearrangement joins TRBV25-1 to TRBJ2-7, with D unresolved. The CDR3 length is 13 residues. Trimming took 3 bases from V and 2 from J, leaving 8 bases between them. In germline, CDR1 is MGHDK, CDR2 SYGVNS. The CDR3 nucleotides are TGTGCCAGCAGTGAGCCAGGAACCTACGAGCAGTACTTC. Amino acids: CASSEPGTYEQYF.

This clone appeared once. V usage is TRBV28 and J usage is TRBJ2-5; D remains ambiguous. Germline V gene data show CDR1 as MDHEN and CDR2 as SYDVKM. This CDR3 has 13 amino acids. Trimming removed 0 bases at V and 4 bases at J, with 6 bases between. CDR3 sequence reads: CASSLWRGETQYF. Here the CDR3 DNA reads TGTGCCAGCAGTTTATGGCGTGGAGAGACCCAGTACTTC.

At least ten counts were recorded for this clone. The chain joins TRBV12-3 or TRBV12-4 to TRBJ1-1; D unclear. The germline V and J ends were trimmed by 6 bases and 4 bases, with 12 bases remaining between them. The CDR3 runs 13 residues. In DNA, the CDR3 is TGTGCCAGCAGGTGGAATAGCGGCACTGAAGCTTTCTTT. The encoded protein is CASRWNSGTEAFF.

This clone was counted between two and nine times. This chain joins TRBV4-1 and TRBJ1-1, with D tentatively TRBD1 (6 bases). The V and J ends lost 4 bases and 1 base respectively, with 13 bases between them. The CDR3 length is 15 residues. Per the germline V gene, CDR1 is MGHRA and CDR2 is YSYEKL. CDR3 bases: TGCGCCAGCAGCCCGCTGGGACACCCGAACACTGAAGCTTTCTTT. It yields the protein CASSPLGHPNTEAFF.

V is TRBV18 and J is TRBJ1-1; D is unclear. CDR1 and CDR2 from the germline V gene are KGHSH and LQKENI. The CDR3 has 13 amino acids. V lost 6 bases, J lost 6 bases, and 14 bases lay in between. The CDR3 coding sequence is TGTGCCAGCTCCTCGGACGCAGCGGCTGAAGCTTTCTTT. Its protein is CASSSDAAAEAFF.

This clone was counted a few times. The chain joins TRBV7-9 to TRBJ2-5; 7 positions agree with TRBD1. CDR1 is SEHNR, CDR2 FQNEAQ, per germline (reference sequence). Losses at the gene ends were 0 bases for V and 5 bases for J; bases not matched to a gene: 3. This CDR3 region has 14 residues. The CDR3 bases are TGTGCCAGCAGCTTAGCAGGGACAGTTGAGACCCAGTACTTC. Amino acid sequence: CASSLAGTVETQYF.

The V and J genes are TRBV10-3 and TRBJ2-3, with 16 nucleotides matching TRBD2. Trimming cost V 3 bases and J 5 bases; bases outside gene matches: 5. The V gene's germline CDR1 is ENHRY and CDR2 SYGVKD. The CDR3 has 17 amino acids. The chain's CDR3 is CAISDPGLAGGGDTQYF. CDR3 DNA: TGTGCCATCAGTGATCCGGGACTAGCGGGGGGGGGAGATACGCAGTATTTT.

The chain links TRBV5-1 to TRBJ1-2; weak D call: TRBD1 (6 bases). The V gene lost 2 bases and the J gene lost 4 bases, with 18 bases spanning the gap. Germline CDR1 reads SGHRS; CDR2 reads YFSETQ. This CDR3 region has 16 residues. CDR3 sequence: CASSLLQGDRGYGYTF. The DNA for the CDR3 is TGCGCCAGCAGCTTATTACAGGGAGATCGCGGCTATGGCTACACCTTC.

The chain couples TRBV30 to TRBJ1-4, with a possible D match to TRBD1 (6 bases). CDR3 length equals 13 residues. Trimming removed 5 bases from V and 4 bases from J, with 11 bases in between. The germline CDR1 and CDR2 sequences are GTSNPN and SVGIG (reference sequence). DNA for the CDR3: TGTGCCTGGTTCGACAGGCTTAATGAAAAACTGTTTTTT. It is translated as CAWFDRLNEKLFF.

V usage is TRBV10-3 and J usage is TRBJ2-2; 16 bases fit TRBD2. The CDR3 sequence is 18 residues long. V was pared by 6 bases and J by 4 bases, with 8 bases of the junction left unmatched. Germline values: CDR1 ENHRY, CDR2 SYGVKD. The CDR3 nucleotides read TGTGCCATCAGAAAAACCGGGACTAGCGGGGGGGCCACCGGGGAGCTGTTTTTT. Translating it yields CAIRKTGTSGGATGELFF.

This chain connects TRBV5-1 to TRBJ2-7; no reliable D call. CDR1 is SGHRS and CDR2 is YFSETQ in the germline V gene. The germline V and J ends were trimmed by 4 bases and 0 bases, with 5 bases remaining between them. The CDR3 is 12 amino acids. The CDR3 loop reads CASSVGSYEQYF. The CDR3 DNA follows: TGCGCCAGCAGCGTCGGCTCCTACGAGCAGTACTTC. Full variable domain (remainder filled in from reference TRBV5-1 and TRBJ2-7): KAGVTQTPRYLIKTRGQQVTLSCSPISGHRSVSWYQQTPGQGLQFLFEYFSETQRNKGNFPGRFSGRQFSNSRSEMNVSTLELGDSALYLCASSVGSYEQYFGPGTRLTVT.

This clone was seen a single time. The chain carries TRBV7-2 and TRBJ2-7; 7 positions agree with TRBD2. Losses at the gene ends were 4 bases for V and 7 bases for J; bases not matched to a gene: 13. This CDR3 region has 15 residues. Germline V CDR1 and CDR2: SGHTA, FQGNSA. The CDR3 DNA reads TGTGCCAGCAGCTCCACATCAGGGAGGGTGGGGGAGCAGTACTTC. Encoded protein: CASSSTSGRVGEQYF.

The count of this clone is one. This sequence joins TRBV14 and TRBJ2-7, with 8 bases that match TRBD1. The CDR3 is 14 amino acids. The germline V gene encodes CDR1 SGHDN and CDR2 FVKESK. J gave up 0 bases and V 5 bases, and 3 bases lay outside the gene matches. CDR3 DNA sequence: TGTGCCAGCAGCGGACAGGGTCTCTCCTACGAGCAGTACTTC. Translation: CASSGQGLSYEQYF. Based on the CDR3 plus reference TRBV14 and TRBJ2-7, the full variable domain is EAGVTQFPSHSVIEKGQTVTLRCDPISGHDNLYWYRRVMGKEIKFLLHFVKESKQDESGMPNNRFLAERTGGTYSTLKVQPAELEDSGVYFCASSGQGLSYEQYFGPGTRLTVT.

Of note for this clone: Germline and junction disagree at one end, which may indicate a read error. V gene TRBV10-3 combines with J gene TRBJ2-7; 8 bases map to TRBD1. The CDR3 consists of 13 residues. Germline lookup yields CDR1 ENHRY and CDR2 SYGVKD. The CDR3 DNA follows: TGTGCCCTCAGGGGACAGGCATCCTACGAGCAGTACTTC. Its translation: CALRGQASYEQYF.

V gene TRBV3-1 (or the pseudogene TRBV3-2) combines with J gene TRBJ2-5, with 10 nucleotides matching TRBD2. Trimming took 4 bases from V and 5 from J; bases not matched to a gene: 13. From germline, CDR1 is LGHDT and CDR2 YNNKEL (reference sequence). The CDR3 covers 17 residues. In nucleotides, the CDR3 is TGTGCCAGCAGCCTCGATTGGGCTAGCGGGGGCCGGGAGACCCAGTACTTC. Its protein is CASSLDWASGGRETQYF.

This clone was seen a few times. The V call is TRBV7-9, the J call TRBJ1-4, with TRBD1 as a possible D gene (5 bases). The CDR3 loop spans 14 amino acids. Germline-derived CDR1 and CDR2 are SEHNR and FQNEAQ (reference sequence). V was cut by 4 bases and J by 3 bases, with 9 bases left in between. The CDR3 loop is CASSSGVSNEKLFF. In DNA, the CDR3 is TGTGCCAGCAGCTCGGGGGTATCTAATGAAAAACTGTTTTTT.